This T cell receptor (beta chain) comes out of a study of beta chain features in type 1 diabetes. Study overall: Patient and healthy donor groups were alike in age, gender and cell yields.

V shed 4 bases and J 2 bases; nucleotides not matched to a gene: 0. The CDR3 extends over 13 amino acids. In germline, CDR1 is SGHRS, CDR2 YFSETQ. The sequenced template was cDNA made from the entire isolated RNA. TCRdb keeps only in-frame clones here, not all; method: immunoSEQ multiplex PCR. This sample carries about 160,000 clones, about 9.1% of them seen once, and the ten largest clones take 2.3%. This rearrangement joins TRBV5-1 to TRBJ2-5; 9 bases align to TRBD1. This TCR derives from a woman aged 18-35 years in good health. Sequenced: central memory CD4+ T cells from blood. The CDR3 region has the DNA TGCGCCAGCAGCGACAGGGGGCAAGAGACCCAGTACTTC. As protein: CASSDRGQETQYF.